The source of this T cell receptor (beta chain) is a study of circulating CD8 cells and anti-PD-1 response in melanoma. By proportion, this clonotype is large (0.1 to 1%). Antigen specificity is unknown. The CDR3 covers 15 residues. The junction had 10 bases not matched to a gene; V was cut back by 9 bases and J by 3 bases. Looked up from germline, CDR1 is LNHDA and CDR2 is SQIVND (reference sequence). Each library started from 15 ng of total RNA using the QIAseq Immune Repertoire TCR panel. In TCRdb, the reads were re-called with MiXCR into one record per CDR3 protein. Of around 600 distinct CDR3 sequences listed, approximately 7% were seen once; the top ten hold approximately 12%. Live CD3+CD8+TCRalphabeta+ cells were sorted into four subsets by PD-1 and/or TIGIT. The study, taken as a whole, reports: At M1, fewer than 8% of TRB clonotypes appeared in multiple subsets. Experiments were generally run without replicates.

This rearrangement joins TRBV19 to TRBJ2-2, with 7 nucleotides matching TRBD1. The receptor was derived from a human donor with melanoma. Sample: CD8+ T cells from PBMCs, taken at baseline or after one month of anti-PD-1 therapy (not recorded which). The CDR3 spells CASHRTGGDTGELFF. DNA for the CDR3: TGTGCCAGCCACCGGACAGGTGGGGACACCGGGGAGCTGTTTTTT.